Shown below are 16 T cell receptor beta chains from a single sample sequenced in a study of cytomegalovirus exposure and HLA in healthy donors. The PCR ran on 60 Vbeta and 13 Jbeta primers. Repertoires were generated with immunoSEQ multiplex PCR, while TCRdb's copy carries only in-frame clones and drops some. The sample contains 120,000 to 150,000 clones, under 70% of which appear only once. Sequences were obtained from PBMCs. These receptors were taken from a woman in her twenties or thirties in good health and CMV-seropositive.

This clone has a handful of counts. Germline and junction disagree at one end, which may indicate a read error. The gene calls are TRBV30 and TRBJ2-5; TRBD2 agrees at 8 bases. Germline V gene sequence: CDR1 GTSNPN, CDR2 SVGIG (reference sequence). CDR3 size: 14 residues. CDR3 in amino acids: CAWGVAGPQGTQYF. The DNA of the CDR3 is TGTGCCTGGGGTGTAGCGGGGCCCCAAGGGACCCAGTACTTC.

The chain links TRBV5-1 to TRBJ2-3; 10 bases are shared with TRBD2. This CDR3 contains 15 residues. V was clipped by 4 bases and J by 5 bases; unmatched bases: 7. The germline CDR1 and CDR2 sequences are SGHRS and YFSETQ. CDR3 in amino acids: CASSRASGSLDTQYF. The CDR3 bases are TGCGCCAGCAGCCGCGCTAGCGGGAGTCTAGATACGCAGTATTTT.

This clone was counted only a few times. One end of the junction varies from germline; a read error may be responsible. CDR3 region: CAGSLGAGEQYF. The CDR3 coding sequence is TGTGCCGGCAGCTTAGGAGCGGGAGAGCAGTACTTC. The V call is TRBV7-8, the J call TRBJ2-7; the match to TRBD2 covers 7 bases. CDR3 length: 12 residues. The germline CDR1 and CDR2 sequences are SGHVS and FQNEAQ.

The rearrangement links TRBV6-1 to TRBJ2-7; TRBD2 is a possible D gene (5 bases). CDR1 MNHNS and CDR2 SASEGT come from the germline V gene. This CDR3 is built from 15 residues. V lost 0 bases and J 0 bases, leaving 9 bases between the germline ends. The CDR3 bases are TGTGCCAGCAGTGAAGCCCGGGATGGCTCCTACGAGCAGTACTTC. Protein product: CASSEARDGSYEQYF.

The chain employs TRBV28 and TRBJ1-2; a weak D match, TRBD1 (5 bases). This CDR3 comprises 12 residues. Germline values: CDR1 MDHEN, CDR2 SYDVKM. V was shortened by 5 bases and J by 3 bases, with 7 bases between the two germline ends. This CDR3 reads CASSPGYYGYTF. CDR3 DNA sequence: TGTGCCAGCAGTCCAGGGTACTATGGCTACACCTTC.

The chain recombines TRBV28 with TRBJ1-3; D not resolved. V gave up 2 bases and J gave up 0 bases, with 11 bases separating them. CDR3 length: 16 amino acids. CDR1 and CDR2 from the germline V gene are MDHEN and SYDVKM. The CDR3: CASSLVPGSSGNTIYF. The DNA for the CDR3 is TGTGCCAGCAGTTTAGTTCCCGGGTCCTCTGGAAACACCATATATTTT. Supplemented by reference TRBV28 and TRBJ1-3, the full variable domain reads DVKVTQSSRYLVKRTGEKVFLECVQDMDHENMFWYRQDPGLGLRLIYFSYDVKMKEKGDIPEGYSVSREKKERFSLILESASTNQTSMYLCASSLVPGSSGNTIYFGEGSWLTVV.

The rearrangement joins TRBV30 to TRBJ1-3, with TRBD1 identical over 7 bases. V trimming: 4 bases; J trimming: 3 bases; junction bases outside the gene matches: 3. The CDR3 has 13 amino acids. CDR1 and CDR2 (germline): GTSNPN, SVGIG (reference sequence). CDR3: CAWTTGSGNTIYF. As DNA, the CDR3 is TGTGCCTGGACGACAGGGAGTGGAAACACCATATATTTT.

To note about this clone: The same CDR3 arises from other DNA sequences in this sample as well. The V and J genes are TRBV10-2 and TRBJ2-7, with D maybe TRBD2 (5 bases). Germline V gene lookup returns CDR1 WSHSY and CDR2 SAAADI. V gave up 4 bases and J gave up 1 base, with 5 bases separating them. This CDR3 spans 12 amino acids. The CDR3 region is CASSAGSYEQYF. The CDR3 nucleotides read TGCGCCAGCAGTGCGGGATCCTACGAGCAGTACTTC.

This clone showed up just once. The chain employs TRBV23-1 and TRBJ2-7; 11 bases agree with TRBD1. TRBV23-1 is classed as an ORF, of uncertain function. The trim removed 2 bases at V and 4 bases at J, leaving 25 bases unmatched. The CDR3 is made up of 22 amino acids. CDR3 residues: CASSQTPPAGRPWTGGEYEQYF. CDR3 DNA: TGCGCCAGCAGTCAAACCCCGCCGGCCGGCCGACCATGGACAGGGGGCGAATACGAGCAGTACTTC.

The chain employs TRBV6-5 and TRBJ2-5, with 7 bases matching TRBD1. The J call may be faulty, since TRBJ2-7 better matches the DNA end. Germline CDR1 reads MNHEY; CDR2 reads SVGAGI. The CDR3 extends over 16 amino acids. Here the CDR3 reads CASSYSGTDLSYEQYF. As DNA, the CDR3 is TGTGCCAGCAGTTACTCCGGGACAGACCTCTCCTACGAGCAGTACTTC.

The J gene is TRBJ2-7, the V gene TRBV7-2; 7 bases match TRBD2. V lost 4 bases to trimming and J lost 7 bases; unmatched junction nucleotides: 13. Germline assignment: CDR1 SGHTA and CDR2 FQGNSA. CDR3 length: 15 residues. The CDR3 DNA follows: TGTGCCAGCAGCTCCCACACCCTAGCGGCGGGGGAGCAGTACTTC. It translates to CASSSHTLAAGEQYF.

This chain joins TRBV6-1 and TRBJ2-3; D is undetermined. The CDR3 spans 15 residues. Germline V gene sequence: CDR1 MNHNS, CDR2 SASEGT. Deletions cut 6 bases from V and 5 bases from J, with 18 bases between. DNA of the CDR3: TGTGCCAGCAGAACGTTCCTGGTAGAGCAAGATACGCAGTATTTT. Residues: CASRTFLVEQDTQYF.

The V and J genes are TRBV10-3 and TRBJ1-4, with 7 bases that match TRBD1. The V gene end was trimmed by 3 bases and the J gene end by 10 bases; junction bases not matched to a gene: 5. CDR1 and CDR2 from the germline V gene are ENHRY and SYGVKD. The CDR3 runs to 13 residues. The chain's CDR3 is CAISENRGGKLFF. The CDR3 coding sequence is TGTGCCATCAGTGAAAACAGGGGAGGAAAACTGTTTTTT.

Details on this clone: Being one base from a much bigger clone, this may be a read error. This rearrangement joins TRBV28 to TRBJ2-3, with 11 bases aligning to TRBD2. Germline V gene data show CDR1 as MDHEN and CDR2 as SYDVKM. Trimming cost V 6 bases and J 3 bases; bases outside gene matches: 5. The CDR3 runs to 15 residues. Here the CDR3 reads CASSSGTSGTDTQYF. The CDR3 DNA reads TGTGCCAGCAGCTCCGGGACTAGCGGTACAGATACGCAGTATTTT. Based on the CDR3 plus reference TRBV28 and TRBJ2-3, the full variable domain is DVKVTQSSRYLVKRTGEKVFLECVQDMDHENMFWYRQDPGLGLRLIYFSYDVKMKEKGDIPEGYSVSREKKERFSLILESASTNQTSMYLCASSSGTSGTDTQYFGPGTRLTVL.

This chain joins TRBV5-1 and TRBJ2-1; 11 bases map to TRBD2. Germline assignment: CDR1 SGHRS and CDR2 YFSETQ. The CDR3 spans 15 residues. The trim removed 4 bases at V and 2 bases at J, leaving 2 bases unmatched. In nucleotides, the CDR3 is TGCGCCAGCAGCGAGGGACTAGCGGCCTACAATGAGCAGTTCTTC. Its translation is CASSEGLAAYNEQFF. The entire variable domain, with the rest obtained from reference TRBV5-1 and TRBJ2-1, is as follows: KAGVTQTPRYLIKTRGQQVTLSCSPISGHRSVSWYQQTPGQGLQFLFEYFSETQRNKGNFPGRFSGRQFSNSRSEMNVSTLELGDSALYLCASSEGLAAYNEQFFGPGTRLTVL.

This clone was seen only a few times. The CDR3 sequence is CASRESLAVSGNGYTF. The CDR3 bases are TGTGCCAGCAGGGAATCGTTAGCGGTGTCAGGGAACGGCTACACCTTC. The J gene is TRBJ1-2, the V gene TRBV7-8, with a weak D call TRBD1 (5 bases). The length of the CDR3 is 16 residues. V dropped 6 bases and J dropped 8 bases, with 25 bases sitting between them. Germline V CDR1 and CDR2: SGHVS, FQNEAQ.